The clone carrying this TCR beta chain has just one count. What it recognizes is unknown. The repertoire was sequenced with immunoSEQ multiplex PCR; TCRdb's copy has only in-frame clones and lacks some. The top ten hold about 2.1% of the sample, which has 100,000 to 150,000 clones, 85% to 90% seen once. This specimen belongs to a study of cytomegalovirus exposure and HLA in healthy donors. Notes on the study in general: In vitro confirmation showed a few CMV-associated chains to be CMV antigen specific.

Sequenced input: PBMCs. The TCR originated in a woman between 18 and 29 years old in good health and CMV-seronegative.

The CDR3 reads CASSLNYLHEQYF. Written as DNA, the CDR3 is TGTGCCAGCAGTTTAAACTATCTGCACGAGCAGTACTTC. The chain employs TRBV28 and TRBJ2-7; D ambiguous. Germline V gives CDR1 MDHEN, CDR2 SYDVKM. Trimming removed 2 bases at V and 5 bases at J, with 10 bases between. The CDR3 extends over 13 amino acids.